These 2 T cell receptor beta chains came from one sample sequenced in a study of early T cells in non-severe SARS-CoV-2 infection. TCRdb re-analysed the 5' RACE reads in MiXCR, keeping a single row per CDR3 protein. The sample contains fewer than 35,000 distinct CDR3 sequences, over 8.5% of which appear only once. The source material was whole blood. These receptors all stem from an adult who was a healthcare worker with PCR-confirmed SARS-CoV-2 infection or an uninfected control (not recorded which).

This clonotype was counted many times. V and J are TRBV14 and TRBJ2-5, with 9 bases aligning to TRBD2. V lost 1 base and J lost 6; bases outside the gene matches: 6. Germline V lookup: CDR1 SGHDN, CDR2 FVKESK. The CDR3 spans 15 residues. CDR3 DNA: TGTGCCAGCAGCCAAGCCGCGGGGGGGTGGCAGACCCAGTACTTC. Translating gives CASSQAAGGWQTQYF.

By sample fraction, this clonotype is medium-sized. The CDR3, as DNA: TGTGCCAGCAGCGTATTAGAGAATCAAGAGACCCAGTACTTC. Its translation: CASSVLENQETQYF. The rearrangement uses TRBV9 and TRBJ2-5; D is undetermined. CDR1 and CDR2 (germline): SGDLS, YYNGEE. The CDR3 totals 14 residues. Trimming pared 1 base from V and 2 bases from J, leaving 9 bases between.